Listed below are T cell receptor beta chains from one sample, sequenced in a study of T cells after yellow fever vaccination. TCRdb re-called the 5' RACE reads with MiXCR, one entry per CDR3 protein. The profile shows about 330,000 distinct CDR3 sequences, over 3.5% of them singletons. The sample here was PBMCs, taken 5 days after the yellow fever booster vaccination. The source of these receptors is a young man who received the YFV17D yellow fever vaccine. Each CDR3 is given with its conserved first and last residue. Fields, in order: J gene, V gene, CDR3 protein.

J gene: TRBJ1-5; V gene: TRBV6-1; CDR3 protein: CASSEGGLQPQHF
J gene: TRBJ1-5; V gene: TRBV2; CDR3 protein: CASTENLQSQPQHF
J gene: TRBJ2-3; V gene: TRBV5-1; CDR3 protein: CASSLTEDTQYF
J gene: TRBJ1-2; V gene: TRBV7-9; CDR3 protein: CASSFGTAYGYTF
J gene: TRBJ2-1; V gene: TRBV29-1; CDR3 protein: CSAGDYNEQFF
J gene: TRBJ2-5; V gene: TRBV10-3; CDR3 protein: CAISDAPPGQGRGETQYF
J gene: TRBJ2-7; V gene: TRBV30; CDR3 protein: CAWSVLGTPTEQYF
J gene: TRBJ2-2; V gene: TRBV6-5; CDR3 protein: CASSPPGQGGGELFF
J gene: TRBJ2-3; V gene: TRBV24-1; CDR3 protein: CATSDPNPTGADTQYF
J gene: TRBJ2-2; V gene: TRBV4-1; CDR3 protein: CASSPSPLRGHRGRTGELFF
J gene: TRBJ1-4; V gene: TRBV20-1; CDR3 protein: CSATPGQGAEKLFF
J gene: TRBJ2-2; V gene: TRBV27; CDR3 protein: CASSPINTGELFF
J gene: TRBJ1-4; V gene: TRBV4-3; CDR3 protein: CASSQDQSGGGNEKLFF
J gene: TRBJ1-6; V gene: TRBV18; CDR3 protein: CASSPSRGGNSPLHF
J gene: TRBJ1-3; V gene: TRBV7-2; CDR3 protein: CASSLGAGSFSSGNTIYF
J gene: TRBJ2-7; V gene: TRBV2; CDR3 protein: CASSGILGNYEQYF
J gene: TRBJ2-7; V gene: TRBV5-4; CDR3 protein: CASSRTVDAEQYF
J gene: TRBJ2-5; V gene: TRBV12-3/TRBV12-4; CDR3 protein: CASSYGLAQETQYF
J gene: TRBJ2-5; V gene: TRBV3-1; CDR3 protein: CASSHTIGQIQETQYF
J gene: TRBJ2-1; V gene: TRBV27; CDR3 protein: CASSLLLPGVEQFF
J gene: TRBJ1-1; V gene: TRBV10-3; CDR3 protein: CAISGATEAFF
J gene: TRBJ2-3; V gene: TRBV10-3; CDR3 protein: CAISSAWGLAGGSDTQYF